This TCR beta chain was sequenced in a study of blood T cell repertoires in COVID-19. Original handling: Amplified reference gene primers provided the basis for estimating nucleated cell counts. Profiling relied on immunoSEQ multiplex PCR, and the TCRdb table lists in-frame clones only, not all of them. V, J and clone size are those of that table, while D and trimming were read from the DNA. The sample holds some 48,000 clones, about 88% seen once. There are 16 residues in the CDR3. CDR1 SGHTA and CDR2 FQGNSA come from the germline V gene. Deletions cut 4 bases from V and 2 bases from J, with 16 bases between.

The specimen was peripheral blood. V and J are TRBV7-2 and TRBJ2-3; no clear D. This clonotype was sampled from a man between 65 and 85 years old with active COVID-19. Written as DNA, the CDR3 is TGTGCCAGCAGCTACAACGACATTTTTCCCACAGATACGCAGTATTTT. Translation gives CASSYNDIFPTDTQYF.